This TCR beta chain was profiled in a study of cytomegalovirus exposure and HLA in healthy donors. Primers for the PCR totalled 60 Vbeta and 13 Jbeta. This table comes from immunoSEQ multiplex PCR, and its TCRdb copy is limited to in-frame clones, with some not included. The sample carries about 190,000 clones, roughly 80% recorded once. This CDR3 region has 15 residues. Germline CDR1 LGHNA, CDR2 YNFKEQ. Trimming pared 0 bases from V and 2 bases from J, leaving 9 bases between. This clonotype was sampled from a woman younger than 45 in good health and CMV-seropositive. The sequencing sample was made of PBMCs. The V gene is TRBV4-2, the J gene TRBJ2-3, with D unresolved. The CDR3 nucleotides are TGTGCCAGCAGCCAAGATTGGGCAGACACAGATACGCAGTATTTT. It encodes CASSQDWADTDTQYF.